Shown below are 29 T cell receptor beta chains from a single sample sequenced in a study of Graves' ophthalmopathy and Graves' hyperthyroidism. TCR beta CDR3 amplification used RNA transcripts. Second-round multiplex PCR came after a first-round RT-PCR that employed HTBI primers. TCRdb reprocessed the multiplex PCR reads with MiXCR, giving one entry per CDR3 protein. The top ten clones hold 40% to 55% of a sample with about 740,000 distinct CDR3 sequences, 40% of them seen once. The sequenced material came from peripheral blood. The receptors here all came from an adult man with Graves' ophthalmopathy.

Details on this clonotype: It may be a read error: a sequence one base away is much more abundant. The chain employs TRBV2 and TRBJ1-1, with unresolved D. The CDR3 is 15 amino acids. CDR1 and CDR2 from the germline V gene are SNHLY and FYNNEI. V shed 1 base and J shed 5 bases, with 14 bases lying between them. In nucleotides, the CDR3 is TGTGCCAGCAGTGAAGTTGGACCTCGCGGGACTGAAGCTTTCTTT. The encoded protein is CASSEVGPRGTEAFF.

This clonotype was recorded many times. The chain has TRBV5-8 and TRBJ2-5; TRBD2 aligns across 8 bases. The V gene end was trimmed by 5 bases and the J gene end by 4 bases; junction bases not matched to a gene: 7. Germline V gene lookup returns CDR1 SGHTS and CDR2 YDEGEE. CDR3 length equals 14 residues. The CDR3 coding sequence is TGTGCCAGCAGTTACGGGGGGGTTGGAGAGACCCAGTACTTC. It codes for CASSYGGVGETQYF.

This clonotype showed up just a few times. The chain recombines TRBV5-1 with TRBJ1-1; 9 nucleotides align to TRBD1. The CDR3 totals 16 residues. Germline CDR1 and CDR2: SGHRS and YFSETQ. J lost 3 bases, V lost 0 bases, and 6 bases had no gene match. The CDR3 DNA reads TGCGCCAGCAGCTTGGAGGGGGACAGGGTGGACACTGAAGCTTTCTTT. Protein product: CASSLEGDRVDTEAFF.

About this clonotype: Relative to the germline gene, one junction end is altered; a read error may explain this. This rearrangement joins TRBV24-1 to TRBJ2-5, with no clear D. The CDR3 has 13 residues. The germline CDR1 and CDR2 sequences are KGHDR and SFDVKD. CDR3 nucleotide sequence: TGTGCCACCGACCGGGCGTTCCAAGAGGCCCAGTACTTC. This translates into CATDRAFQEAQYF.

The chain links TRBV29-1 to TRBJ1-2, with a tentative D call TRBD1 (5 bases). V was trimmed by 3 bases and J by 6 bases, leaving 8 bases between them. Looked up from germline, CDR1 is SQVTM and CDR2 is ANQGSEA. The CDR3 has 11 residues. CDR3 protein: CSVDFRDGYTF. The CDR3 region has the DNA TGCAGCGTTGACTTCAGGGATGGCTACACCTTC.

This clonotype was observed many times. The chain is built from TRBV29-1 and TRBJ1-4; 9 bases map to TRBD1. This CDR3 contains 13 residues. With V trimmed by 7 bases and J by 3 bases, 3 bases remained unmatched. In germline, CDR1 is SQVTM, CDR2 ANQGSEA. The CDR3 reads CSGGDRANEKLFF. The DNA for the CDR3 is TGCAGCGGTGGGGACAGGGCTAATGAAAAACTGTTTTTT.

This clonotype was seen just once. This chain uses TRBV20-1 with TRBJ2-7; 9 bases line up with TRBD1. This CDR3 is built from 16 residues. V lost 3 bases, J lost 2 bases, and 11 bases stayed unmatched. Germline loops: CDR1 DFQATT, CDR2 SNEGSKA (reference sequence). In nucleotides, the CDR3 is TGCAGTGCTAGTGAAGTGTTAGGGACAGGGACCTACGAGCAGTACTTC. This gives the protein CSASEVLGTGTYEQYF.

About this clonotype: At one of its ends the junction is not consistent with the germline gene, which may arise from a read error. The genes are TRBV7-9 and TRBJ2-7; possibly TRBD1 or TRBD2 for D (5 bases each). This CDR3 comprises 15 residues. CDR1 is SEHNR and CDR2 is FQNEAQ in the germline V gene (reference sequence). The CDR3 bases are TGCGCCAGCAGCCAAGATGGGGGTCTGGGGATCGAGCAGTACTTC. Its translation: CASSQDGGLGIEQYF.

This clonotype has more than one count but fewer than ten. The chain combines TRBV20-1 with TRBJ2-7; D is unclear. This CDR3 spans 13 amino acids. Germline V gene sequence: CDR1 DFQATT, CDR2 SNEGSKA (reference sequence). V was shortened by 3 bases and J by 0 bases, with 9 bases between the two germline ends. CDR3 bases: TGCAGTGCTAGTCGCAGACTCTCCTACGAGCAGTACTTC. Translation gives CSASRRLSYEQYF.

This sequence joins TRBV19 and TRBJ2-2; D perhaps matches TRBD2 (6 bases). The CDR3 consists of 16 residues. V lost 6 bases, J lost 4 bases, and 18 bases lay in between. Germline V CDR1 and CDR2: LNHDA, SQIVND (reference sequence). The CDR3 protein is CASRTVGGLSTGELFF. CDR3 nucleotide sequence: TGTGCCAGTAGGACCGTGGGGGGACTCAGCACCGGGGAGCTGTTTTTT. The variable domain in full, completed from reference TRBV19 and TRBJ2-2, reads DGGITQSPKYLFRKEGQNVTLSCEQNLNHDAMYWYRQDPGQGLRLIYYSQIVNDFQKGDIAEGYSVSREKKESFPLTVTSAQKNPTAFYLCASRTVGGLSTGELFFGEGSRLTVL.

This clonotype was seen at least ten times. The chain is built from TRBV15 and TRBJ2-6, with TRBD2 as a possible D gene (5 bases). CDR3 length: 15 residues. V gave up 5 bases and J gave up 6 bases, with 14 bases separating them. Germline CDR1 is LNHNV and CDR2 is YYDKDF (reference sequence). This CDR3 is CATSGFPGLANVLTF. In nucleotides, the CDR3 is TGTGCCACCAGCGGGTTCCCGGGGTTGGCCAACGTCCTGACTTTC.

This clonotype appeared many times. This rearrangement joins TRBV6-6 to TRBJ1-6; a possible D gene is TRBD1 (6 bases). This CDR3 region has 14 residues. V lost 5 bases, J lost 14 bases, and 19 bases lay in between. The germline CDR1 and CDR2 sequences are MNHNY and SVGAGI (reference sequence). CDR3 loop: CASSRDTAREALHF. The CDR3 DNA reads TGTGCCAGCAGTCGGGACACCGCTAGGGAGGCCCTCCACTTT.

The rearrangement links TRBV11-2 to TRBJ1-1; D call uncertain. V was clipped by 11 bases and J by 3 bases, with 19 bases between them. From germline, CDR1 is SGHAT and CDR2 FQNNGV. The length of the CDR3 is 14 residues. The CDR3: CAWSVPGYDTEAFF. CDR3 sequence (DNA): TGTGCCTGGAGTGTACCGGGGTACGACACTGAAGCTTTCTTT.

Details on this clonotype: A junction end diverges from the germline sequence, so it may reflect a read error. The rearrangement links TRBV10-3 to TRBJ2-7; 8 bases are shared with TRBD1. This CDR3 region has 16 residues. Germline V lookup: CDR1 ENHRY, CDR2 SYGVKD. CDR3 protein: CASSYSGDRIFYEQYF. The CDR3 nucleotides are TGTGCCAGCAGTTACAGTGGGGACAGGATCTTCTACGAGCAGTACTTC.

This chain connects TRBV11-2 to TRBJ1-4; 9 positions match TRBD1. Germline CDR1 and CDR2: SGHAT and FQNNGV. The CDR3 consists of 13 residues. After removal of 11 bases from V and 6 bases from J, the junction contained 7 bases not matched to a gene. In DNA form, the CDR3 reads TGTGCCGGACCCCGGGACAGGGATGAAAAACTGTTTTTT. It is translated as CAGPRDRDEKLFF.

This clonotype has just a few counts. Possible read error: a much larger clone is one base away. V is TRBV7-2 and J is TRBJ1-3; no clear D gene. The CDR3 runs 15 residues. Trimming took off 2 bases at V and 4 bases at J, with 12 bases between the two ends. CDR1 and CDR2 (germline): SGHTA, FQGNSA. The chain's CDR3 is CASSLSGPAGNTIYF. In nucleotides, the CDR3 is TGTGCCAGCAGCTTATCGGGCCCAGCAGGAAACACCATATATTTT.

This clonotype was recorded at least ten times. The chain links TRBV6-5 to TRBJ2-5, with D hard to call. V was clipped by 2 bases and J by 2 bases, with 6 bases between them. The CDR3 extends over 13 amino acids. In germline, CDR1 is MNHEY, CDR2 SVGAGI. CDR3 amino acids: CASSYDGQETQYF. CDR3 bases: TGTGCCAGCAGTTACGACGGTCAAGAGACCCAGTACTTC.

This clonotype was seen repeatedly, ten times or more. The V and J genes are TRBV29-1 and TRBJ2-2, with D unclear. Trimming pared 5 bases from V and 1 base from J, leaving 5 bases between. CDR1 is SQVTM and CDR2 is ANQGSEA in the germline V gene. This CDR3 contains 12 residues. CDR3 DNA: TGCAGCGTTCGACAGAACACCGGGGAGCTGTTTTTT. Translation: CSVRQNTGELFF.

The chain carries TRBV29-1 and TRBJ1-1; no reliable D call. The CDR3 length is 14 residues. Trimming left V 4 bases short and J 7 bases short, with 19 bases between. Germline loops: CDR1 SQVTM, CDR2 ANQGSEA. DNA for the CDR3: TGCAGCGTTGTACCCCCGTGGCCAGAAGGTGAAGCTTTCTTT. Its translation: CSVVPPWPEGEAFF.

The rearrangement links TRBV10-3 to TRBJ1-5; tentatively, D is TRBD1 (6 bases). Germline V gene lookup returns CDR1 ENHRY and CDR2 SYGVKD. This CDR3 region has 15 residues. The V gene lost 10 bases and the J gene lost 0 bases, with 16 bases spanning the gap. Written as DNA, the CDR3 is TGTGCCACCCTTGTGGGGGGGGCTAGCAATCAGCCCCAGCATTTT. It yields the protein CATLVGGASNQPQHF.

Regarding this clonotype: Just one base apart from a much larger clone, this may be a read error. CDR3 DNA: TGTGCCAGCAGCTTAGAGGGATATGGAAACACCATATATTTT. Translating it yields CASSLEGYGNTIYF. V and J are TRBV7-2 and TRBJ1-3; D call uncertain. Germline CDR1 reads SGHTA; CDR2 reads FQGNSA. The CDR3 runs to 14 residues. The V gene lost 1 base and the J gene lost 3 bases, with 7 bases spanning the gap.

This clonotype was seen a handful of times. The V call is TRBV10-2, the J call TRBJ2-7, with D maybe TRBD2 (5 bases). The V gene's germline CDR1 is WSHSY and CDR2 SAAADI. The CDR3 covers 13 residues. With 6 bases removed from V and 3 bases from J, the gap between germline ends came to 12 bases. CDR3 loop: CASRPGLNYEQYF. DNA for the CDR3: TGCGCCAGCAGACCCGGACTGAACTACGAGCAGTACTTC.

As to this clonotype: One junction end disagrees with the germline gene, perhaps due to a read error. The chain has TRBV25-1 and TRBJ1-1, with no clear D. The germline V gene has CDR1 MGHDK and CDR2 SYGVNS. CDR3 length equals 13 residues. CDR3 in DNA: TGTGCCAGCAGAGGACGGCCGAACACTGAAGCTTCCTTT. Protein: CASRGRPNTEASF. The variable domain in full, with the rest retrieved from reference TRBV25-1 and TRBJ1-1, is EADIYQTPRYLVIGTGKKITLECSQTMGHDKMYWYQQDPGMELHLIHYSYGVNSTEKGDLSSESTVSRIRTEHFPLTLESARPSHTSQYLCASRGRPNTEASFGQGTRLTVV.

This clonotype showed up just a few times. The chain employs TRBV4-1 and TRBJ1-1; tentatively, D is TRBD1 (5 bases). Germline CDR1 reads MGHRA; CDR2 reads YSYEKL. This CDR3 region has 15 residues. Trimming pared 0 bases from V and 1 base from J, leaving 9 bases between. DNA of the CDR3: TGCGCCAGCAGCCAAGATAGGGGCGAGAACACTGAAGCTTTCTTT. It yields the protein CASSQDRGENTEAFF.

This rearrangement joins TRBV10-3 to TRBJ1-1; D is uncertain. The germline V gene has CDR1 ENHRY and CDR2 SYGVKD. This CDR3 has 13 amino acids. Trimming left V 2 bases short and J 3 bases short, with 7 bases between. CDR3 nucleotides: TGTGCCATCAGTGAGGGCGGGGACACTGAAGCTTTCTTT. It specifies CAISEGGDTEAFF.

The chain recombines TRBV3-1 with TRBJ1-2; D possibly corresponds to TRBD1 (5 bases). Trimming cost V 0 bases and J 8 bases, with 7 bases left between them. The CDR3 has 12 residues. Germline CDR1 reads LGHDT; CDR2 reads YNNKEL (reference sequence). The CDR3 region is CASSQDHRGYTF. The CDR3 DNA sequence: TGTGCCAGCAGCCAAGATCACAGGGGCTACACCTTC.

This clonotype was counted between two and nine times. The chain is built from TRBV5-4 and TRBJ2-7; D not resolved. Germline V gene data show CDR1 as SGHNT and CDR2 as YYREEE (reference sequence). V dropped 2 bases and J dropped 7 bases, with 16 bases sitting between them. CDR3 length: 14 amino acids. The CDR3 DNA reads as TGTGCCAGCAGCTTAATCTCTTTATCGAGGGAGCAGTACTTC. This sequence encodes CASSLISLSREQYF.

Points on this clonotype: A read error is possible here, since a much larger clone lies one base away. The chain employs TRBV15 and TRBJ1-1, with a possible D match to TRBD1 (6 bases). The CDR3 loop spans 13 amino acids. V gave up 5 bases and J gave up 5 bases, with 12 bases separating them. CDR1 is LNHNV, CDR2 YYDKDF, per germline (reference sequence). The DNA for the CDR3 is TGTGCCACCAGCCTCCGGACAGCTACTGAAGCTTTCTTT. As protein: CATSLRTATEAFF. Using reference TRBV15 and TRBJ1-1 for the parts outside the CDR3, the full variable domain is DAMVIQNPRYQVTQFGKPVTLSCSQTLNHNVMYWYQQKSSQAPKLLFHYYDKDFNNEADTPDNFQSRRPNTSFCFLDIRSPGLGDTAMYLCATSLRTATEAFFGQGTRLTVV.

The J gene is TRBJ2-6, the V gene TRBV20-1; 7 nucleotides agree with TRBD2. CDR3 length: 15 amino acids. After removal of 1 base from V and 4 bases from J, the junction contained 4 bases not matched to a gene. CDR1 is DFQATT and CDR2 is SNEGSKA in the germline V gene (reference sequence). CDR3: CSARAGGGGANVLTF. DNA of the CDR3: TGCAGTGCTAGAGCGGGAGGCGGGGGGGCCAACGTCCTGACTTTC.